The source of this TCR beta chain is a study of PD-1 blockade in classical Hodgkin lymphoma. Germline CDR1 reads LGHNT; CDR2 reads FRNRAP. The CDR3 sequence is 11 residues long. Trimming cost V 6 bases and J 9 bases, with 10 bases left between them. Time point defined: cycle 4 day 1 (C4D1), after less than 7 weeks of nivolumab. All patients experienced relapse after autologous stem cell transplantation, and brentuximab vedotin exposure was variable. The protocol was immunoSEQ multiplex PCR, while the TCRdb copy is restricted to in-frame clones and leaves out a portion. Among tens of thousands of clones listed, 90% were seen once.

This chain connects TRBV12-5 to TRBJ2-3, with D hard to call. The material sequenced was peripheral blood mononuclear cells (PBMCs), taken before the fourth cycle of nivolumab. This sequence was found in a human donor with classical Hodgkin lymphoma. The DNA of the CDR3 is TGTGCTAGTGGAACGGGTTCAACGCAGTATTTT. Translating gives CASGTGSTQYF.